The 20 T cell receptor beta chains given below trace back to one sample, sequenced in a study of cytomegalovirus exposure and HLA in healthy donors. Researchers ran the PCR with 60 Vbeta and 13 Jbeta primers. The table came from immunoSEQ multiplex PCR; TCRdb's copy has only in-frame clones and leaves some out. The sample shows approximately 93,000 clones, about 66% of them seen only once. The sample was PBMCs. The receptors stem from a boy aged 5-17 years in good health and CMV-seropositive.

V usage is TRBV7-8 and J usage is TRBJ1-1; 9 positions match TRBD1. Germline loops: CDR1 SGHVS, CDR2 FQNEAQ. The CDR3 has 15 amino acids. V was clipped by 4 bases and J by 4 bases; unmatched bases: 7. The DNA of the CDR3 is TGTGCCAGCAGCTCGCCGACAGGGGGAGTCACTGAAGCTTTCTTT. Its protein is CASSSPTGGVTEAFF.

The chain links TRBV5-1 to TRBJ2-1, with 10 bases that match TRBD2. CDR3 length: 15 amino acids. Germline V gene lookup returns CDR1 SGHRS and CDR2 YFSETQ. The trim removed 4 bases at V and 10 bases at J, leaving 11 bases unmatched. This CDR3 is CASSKRTSGLAEQFF. CDR3 DNA: TGCGCCAGCAGCAAGCGGACTAGCGGACTCGCCGAGCAGTTCTTC. Supplemented by reference TRBV5-1 and TRBJ2-1, the full variable domain reads KAGVTQTPRYLIKTRGQQVTLSCSPISGHRSVSWYQQTPGQGLQFLFEYFSETQRNKGNFPGRFSGRQFSNSRSEMNVSTLELGDSALYLCASSKRTSGLAEQFFGPGTRLTVL.

This clone was detected only a few times. The V call is TRBV5-1, the J call TRBJ1-6; TRBD1 agrees at 8 bases. J gave up 8 bases and V 2 bases, and 9 bases lay outside the gene matches. CDR3 size: 16 residues. CDR1 and CDR2 from the germline V gene are SGHRS and YFSETQ. CDR3 loop: CASSFRTTGGDSPLHF. CDR3 in DNA: TGCGCCAGCAGCTTCCGAACTACAGGGGGAGATTCACCCCTCCACTTT.

CDR3 residues: CASTLGPYGTGVNEQFF. The CDR3, as DNA: TGTGCCAGTACCCTTGGGCCCTACGGGACAGGGGTCAATGAGCAGTTCTTC. The chain employs TRBV19 and TRBJ2-1; TRBD1 matches 10 bases. Per the germline V gene, CDR1 is LNHDA and CDR2 is SQIVND (reference sequence). Unmatched junction bases numbered 15, after V lost 7 bases and J lost 6 bases. The CDR3 spans 17 residues.

The rearrangement uses TRBV5-1 and TRBJ1-1, with 10 nucleotides matching TRBD1. The CDR3 sequence is 16 residues long. Germline trimming cut 7 bases from V and 1 base from J; bases unmatched to any gene: 10. Germline CDR1 is SGHRS and CDR2 is YFSETQ. This CDR3 reads CASGEIRTGGNTEAFF. CDR3 DNA: TGCGCCAGCGGAGAGATCAGGACAGGGGGGAACACTGAAGCTTTCTTT.

The chain carries TRBV25-1 and TRBJ1-3; TRBD1 might be the D (6 bases). The CDR3 covers 14 residues. Germline CDR1 is MGHDK and CDR2 is SYGVNS. V was shortened by 6 bases and J by 2 bases, with 11 bases between the two germline ends. Here the CDR3 reads CASSRGGPGNTIYF. For the CDR3, the DNA is TGTGCCAGCAGCCGCGGGGGGCCTGGAAACACCATATATTTT.

V and J are TRBV18 and TRBJ2-2; tentatively, D is TRBD2 (6 bases). Trimming took 2 bases from V and 1 from J, leaving 14 bases between them. This CDR3 spans 17 amino acids. The germline gives CDR1 KGHSH, CDR2 LQKENI. CDR3 protein: CASSPSQGSGNTGELFF. DNA for the CDR3: TGTGCCAGCTCACCAAGCCAGGGTAGCGGGAACACCGGGGAGCTGTTTTTT.

The table lists this clone with a few counts. The chain is built from TRBV19 and TRBJ1-1; perhaps TRBD1 as D (5 bases). The CDR3 has 14 residues. CDR1 and CDR2 from the germline V gene are LNHDA and SQIVND (reference sequence). Trimming removed 3 bases from V and 5 bases from J, with 13 bases in between. The CDR3 region is CASSIGPGLTEAFF. CDR3 DNA sequence: TGTGCCAGTAGTATTGGTCCAGGGCTTACTGAAGCTTTCTTT.

The V and J genes are TRBV2 and TRBJ2-1; TRBD2 matches at 9 bases. Germline V lookup: CDR1 SNHLY, CDR2 FYNNEI. V trimming: 4 bases; J trimming: 4 bases; junction bases outside the gene matches: 5. This CDR3 has 15 amino acids. This CDR3 is CASSGLAGPYNEQFF. In nucleotides, the CDR3 is TGTGCCAGCAGTGGGCTAGCGGGGCCATACAATGAGCAGTTCTTC.

The rearrangement links TRBV19 to TRBJ2-7, with D possibly matching TRBD2 (5 bases). V lost 5 bases and J lost 6, with 14 bases in between. The germline CDR1 and CDR2 sequences are LNHDA and SQIVND (reference sequence). The CDR3 is made up of 13 amino acids. The CDR3 DNA reads TGTGCCAGTAGTCTTCTTCGGACTGGCGAGCAGTACTTC. It encodes CASSLLRTGEQYF.

The chain is built from TRBV30 and TRBJ2-7; D gene ambiguous. V was pared by 4 bases and J by 0 bases, with 10 bases between. The CDR3 runs 13 residues. Germline V gene lookup returns CDR1 GTSNPN and CDR2 SVGIG (reference sequence). The CDR3 region has the DNA TGTGCCTGGAACAGTGGATTCTCCTACGAGCAGTACTTC. It is translated as CAWNSGFSYEQYF. The variable domain in full, with the rest retrieved from reference TRBV30 and TRBJ2-7, is SQTIHQWPATLVQPVGSPLSLECTVEGTSNPNLYWYRQAAGRGLQLLFYSVGIGQISSEVPQNLSASRPQDRQFILSSKKLLLSDSGFYLCAWNSGFSYEQYFGPGTRLTVT.

The chain is built from TRBV5-5 and TRBJ1-6; D remains unclear. Trimming removed 3 bases from V and 2 bases from J, with 12 bases in between. The CDR3 loop spans 16 amino acids. Germline-derived CDR1 and CDR2 are SGHKS and YYEKEE (reference sequence). The CDR3 sequence: CASSSTRDTYNSPLHF. For the CDR3, the DNA is TGTGCCAGCAGCTCGACCAGAGACACCTATAATTCACCCCTCCACTTT.

The chain employs TRBV7-6 and TRBJ1-6; D is uncertain. This CDR3 comprises 15 residues. CDR1 and CDR2 (germline): SGHVS, FNYEAQ. V lost 0 bases and J lost 7, with 10 bases in between. CDR3 DNA: TGTGCCAGCAGCTTAGCGTCACAGAAAAATTCACCCCTCCACTTT. As protein: CASSLASQKNSPLHF.

This clone was observed a single time. The chain joins TRBV28 to TRBJ2-1; D unclear. The CDR3 has 17 amino acids. Trimming took 6 bases from V and 4 from J, leaving 22 bases between them. Germline values: CDR1 MDHEN, CDR2 SYDVKM. For the CDR3, the DNA is TGTGCCAGCAGCCCCAGCTCTTCAGCCAGGTTTTACAATGAGCAGTTCTTC. Its protein product is CASSPSSSARFYNEQFF.

V is TRBV5-1 and J is TRBJ2-5, with D maybe TRBD1 (5 bases). V was clipped by 0 bases and J by 4 bases, with 10 bases between them. Germline V lookup: CDR1 SGHRS, CDR2 YFSETQ. CDR3 length: 14 residues. CDR3 nucleotide sequence: TGCGCCAGCAGCTTGGAGGGGATGGCAGAGACCCAGTACTTC. This sequence encodes CASSLEGMAETQYF.

The chain links TRBV5-1 to TRBJ1-3; 7 nucleotides match TRBD1. The CDR3 runs to 15 residues. V was clipped by 2 bases and J by 2 bases; unmatched bases: 4. In germline, CDR1 is SGHRS, CDR2 YFSETQ. The CDR3 here is CASSLTGVPGNTIYF. The CDR3 DNA reads TGCGCCAGCAGCTTAACAGGGGTACCTGGAAACACCATATATTTT.

This chain joins TRBV5-1 and TRBJ1-4; weak D call: TRBD1 (6 bases). The CDR3 runs 15 residues. Trimming took 3 bases from V and 0 from J, leaving 9 bases between them. Germline V gives CDR1 SGHRS, CDR2 YFSETQ. Written as DNA, the CDR3 is TGCGCCAGCAGCTCGGGGGGCTCAACTAATGAAAAACTGTTTTTT. The encoded protein is CASSSGGSTNEKLFF.

The V gene is TRBV19, the J gene TRBJ1-2; D unclear. The V end lost 3 bases, the J end lost 4 bases, and 9 bases lay between the germline ends. Per germline, CDR1 LNHDA and CDR2 SQIVND (reference sequence). The CDR3 extends over 13 amino acids. CDR3 sequence: CASSISPLYGYTF. In nucleotides, the CDR3 is TGTGCCAGTAGTATTAGTCCACTCTATGGCTACACCTTC. Filled out from reference TRBV19 and TRBJ1-2, the complete variable domain reads DGGITQSPKYLFRKEGQNVTLSCEQNLNHDAMYWYRQDPGQGLRLIYYSQIVNDFQKGDIAEGYSVSREKKESFPLTVTSAQKNPTAFYLCASSISPLYGYTFGSGTRLTVV.

The chain links TRBV10-1 to TRBJ2-3; possible D gene TRBD2, 5 bases. The CDR3 spans 13 residues. CDR1 and CDR2 (germline): WNHNN, SYGVQD (reference sequence). V gave up 0 bases and J gave up 10 bases, with 11 bases separating them. CDR3 DNA: TGCGCCAGCAGTGAGTCGATGGAGGATCCGCAGTATTTT. Amino acid sequence: CASSESMEDPQYF.

This sequence joins TRBV29-1 and TRBJ2-7; weak D call: TRBD1 (5 bases). V shed 2 bases and J shed 0 bases, with 17 bases lying between them. The CDR3 spans 16 residues. CDR1 SQVTM and CDR2 ANQGSEA come from the germline V gene. CDR3 DNA: TGCAGCGTTGAAAAGGACACACAGGATTTCTCCTACGAGCAGTACTTC. Amino acid sequence: CSVEKDTQDFSYEQYF.